These T cell receptor beta chains were read from a single sample in a study of beta chain features in type 1 diabetes. The protocol was immunoSEQ multiplex PCR, while the TCRdb copy is restricted to in-frame clones and leaves out a portion. The sample consists of 500,000 to 800,000 clones, 9.5% to 15% of them appearing once. Source material: naive CD4+ T cells from blood. The receptors shown here come from a man in his thirties or forties with type 1 diabetes. Each CDR3 is given without its conserved first and last residue.

v_gene | CDR3aa
TRBV9 | ASSVADSPLH
TRBV7-7 | ASSPGLVSLYEQY
TRBV2 | ASRDASGGSYEQY
TRBV30 | AWSVLWGQDYEQY
TRBV12-5 | ASGLMPGQGYYNEQF
TRBV7-9 | ASSIGQTNSPLH
TRBV28 | ASSLSGSPRGSPLH
TRBV4-3 | ASSPTGVRTEAF
TRBV7-2 | ASSSTGGQRTDTQY
TRBV5-1 | ASSAQGNSYNEQF
TRBV29-1 | SVVGFEETQY
TRBV7-8 | ASSETGNPGELF
TRBV6-5 | ASSGGVSYEQY
TRBV25-1 | ASSLQGAVDTQY
TRBV25-1 | ASSDRREGEKLF
TRBV7-2 | ASSLLSYGYT
TRBV27 | ASSLLAGGPDEQY
TRBV5-1 | ASDTGTGETQY
TRBV6-1 | ASSETRTGGAETQY
TRBV7-2 | ASTRQNYGYT
TRBV2 | ASHSSGGRPDTQY
TRBV7-8 | ASSWDILGSTSTDTQY
TRBV19 | ASSGSSGGTDTQY
TRBV25-1 | ASRYYTGTGTEAF
TRBV10-3 | AIRGQDYGYT
TRBV11-2 | ASSLAGLLNSPLH
TRBV4-2 | ASSPVEDHGYT
TRBV7-6 | ASSLGQGYSYEQY
TRBV7-2 | ASSQVDRVTGYT
TRBV7-9 | ASSPDRTQF
TRBV5-4 | ASSAGTGLPETQY
TRBV12-5 | ASGPGPGGHEQF
TRBV7-2 | ASNKGDRDEQY
TRBV7-2 | ASSLAGGFGNTIY
TRBV4-3 | ASSQAAGGLYGYT
TRBV15 | ATSRRDQETQY
TRBV11-2 | ASSLQAGADTGELF
TRBV5-4 | ASSPAEGTYGYT
TRBV7-8 | ASSLTDTYEQY
TRBV21-1 | ASSKARQPQH
TRBV28 | ASSLSGGRRFDTEAF
TRBV7-2 | ASSKRKGDQKLF
TRBV28 | ASSSGLTHTDTQY
TRBV5-1 | ASSLGTNNQPQH
TRBV30 | AWSVRGRGYT
TRBV9 | ASSVRQGKVNEQF
TRBV27 | ASSSQRTAYLTDTQY
TRBV7-9 | ASSFPMGTQY
TRBV4-3 | ASSHEPWAGDVTGELF
TRBV5-1 | ASSLAGPRAYEQY
TRBV29-1 | SVGRGSMNTEAF
TRBV6-1 | ASSEFQETQY
TRBV7-8 | ASSPRTGQGSPLH
TRBV13 | ASSPGGTSGNYEQY